The present TCR beta chain was sequenced within a study of cytomegalovirus exposure and HLA in healthy donors. Amplification used 60 Vbeta primers and 13 Jbeta primers. The data were produced by immunoSEQ multiplex PCR, yet TCRdb's version contains in-frame clones alone and is incomplete. The repertoire holds about 200,000 clones, with more than 75% as singletons. V dropped 5 bases and J dropped 0; count of bases not matched to a gene: 9. CDR3 size: 17 residues. Germline-derived CDR1 and CDR2 are SGHAT and FQNNGV. The origin of this receptor is a woman between 50 and 59 years old in good health and CMV-seropositive. The source material was PBMCs. V is TRBV11-2 and J is TRBJ2-2, with 7 bases identical to TRBD2. The chain's CDR3 is CASSPRGGGANTGELFF. The DNA for the CDR3 is TGTGCCAGCAGCCCCCGGGGCGGGGGTGCGAACACCGGGGAGCTGTTTTTT.